This T cell receptor (beta chain) derives from a study of blood T cell repertoires in COVID-19. This clone was picked up one time. Sequenced by immunoSEQ multiplex PCR; TCRdb stores in-frame clones only, minus some. The sample has 350,000 to 400,000 clones, roughly 84% seen once; the top ten hold 2.5% to 3%. V gave up 6 bases and J gave up 1 base, with 9 bases separating them. There are 13 residues in the CDR3. The germline V gene has CDR1 SNHLY and CDR2 FYNNEI. This rearrangement joins TRBV2 to TRBJ2-5; D not certain. The clonotype comes from a young woman who had recovered from COVID-19. Sequenced input: PBMCs or T cells enriched from blood (not recorded which). DNA of the CDR3: TGTGCCAGCAGAAGAGGCCTCCAAGAGACCCAGTACTTC. Protein product: CASRRGLQETQYF.